This TCR beta chain was captured by sequencing in a study of blood T cell repertoires in COVID-19. Background on the study: Samples of COVID-19 (acute and convalescent) were obtained from the United States, Italy and Spain.

Original processing notes: Estimation of nucleated cell counts was performed using reference gene primer amplification. Some clones are missing from TCRdb's copy, which holds only in-frame ones; the method was immunoSEQ multiplex PCR. For V, J and clone size, that table is used; D and trimming come from the DNA. This table has approximately 85,000 clones, 75% to 85% appearing once. The CDR3 is 14 amino acids. Germline values: CDR1 MNHEY, CDR2 SVGEGT. V lost 5 bases, J lost 3 bases, and 4 bases stayed unmatched. The source of this sequence is a human donor in a cohort sampled during active COVID-19. Sequencing was done on a sample of peripheral blood. J is TRBJ2-7 and V is TRBV6-2 or TRBV6-3; 10 bases line up with TRBD1. CDR3 in amino acids: CASSRDRGYYEQYF. DNA for the CDR3: TGTGCCAGCAGTAGGGACAGGGGTTACTACGAGCAGTACTTC.